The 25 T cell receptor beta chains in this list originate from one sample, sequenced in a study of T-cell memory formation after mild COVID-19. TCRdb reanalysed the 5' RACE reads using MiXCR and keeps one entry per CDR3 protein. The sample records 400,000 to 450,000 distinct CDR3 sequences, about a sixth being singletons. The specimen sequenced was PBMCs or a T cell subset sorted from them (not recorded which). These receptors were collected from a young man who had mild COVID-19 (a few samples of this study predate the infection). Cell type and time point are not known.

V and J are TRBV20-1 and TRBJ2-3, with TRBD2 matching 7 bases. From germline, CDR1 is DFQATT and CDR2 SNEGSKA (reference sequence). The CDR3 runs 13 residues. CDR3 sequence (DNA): TGCACTGCCCCCGAAGCGGGGTCAGATACGCAGTATTTT. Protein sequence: CTAPEAGSDTQYF.

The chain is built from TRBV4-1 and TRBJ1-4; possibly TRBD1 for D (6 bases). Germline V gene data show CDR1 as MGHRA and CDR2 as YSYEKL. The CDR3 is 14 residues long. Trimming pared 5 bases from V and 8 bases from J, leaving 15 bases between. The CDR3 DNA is TGCGCCAGCAGCTTCAGGGACATTAGAGAAAAACTGTTTTTT. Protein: CASSFRDIREKLFF.

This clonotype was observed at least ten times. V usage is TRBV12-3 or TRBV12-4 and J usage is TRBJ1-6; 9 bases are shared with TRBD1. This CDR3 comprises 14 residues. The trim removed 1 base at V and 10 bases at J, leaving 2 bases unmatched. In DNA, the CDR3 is TGTGCCAGCAGTTTAGAACAGGGGGCATCACCCCTCCACTTT. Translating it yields CASSLEQGASPLHF.

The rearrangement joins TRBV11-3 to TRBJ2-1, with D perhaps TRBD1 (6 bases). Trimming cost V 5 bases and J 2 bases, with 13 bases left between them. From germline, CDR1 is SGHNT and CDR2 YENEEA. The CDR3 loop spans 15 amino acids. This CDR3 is CASSTTGFTYNEQFF. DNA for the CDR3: TGTGCCAGCAGCACAACAGGGTTCACCTACAATGAGCAGTTCTTC.

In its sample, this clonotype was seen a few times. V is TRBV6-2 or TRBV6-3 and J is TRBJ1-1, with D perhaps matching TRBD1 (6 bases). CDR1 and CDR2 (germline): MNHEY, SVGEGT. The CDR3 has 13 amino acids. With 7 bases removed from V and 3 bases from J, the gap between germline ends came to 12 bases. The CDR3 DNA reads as TGTGCCAGCAACCGAGGGGGGGACACTGAAGCTTTCTTT. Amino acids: CASNRGGDTEAFF.

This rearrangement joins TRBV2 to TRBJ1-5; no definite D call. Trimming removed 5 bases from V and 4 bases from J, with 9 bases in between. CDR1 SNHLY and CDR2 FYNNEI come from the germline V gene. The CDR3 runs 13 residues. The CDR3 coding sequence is TGTGCCAGCAGTCAGGTCCCGAATCAGCCCCAGCATTTT. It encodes CASSQVPNQPQHF.

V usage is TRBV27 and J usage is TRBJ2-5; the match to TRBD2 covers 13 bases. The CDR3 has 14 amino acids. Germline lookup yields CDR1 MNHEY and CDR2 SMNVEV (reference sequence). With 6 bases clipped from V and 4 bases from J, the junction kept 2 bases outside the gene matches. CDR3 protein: CASRRTSGRETQYF. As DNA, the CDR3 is TGTGCCAGCAGACGGACTAGCGGGAGAGAGACCCAGTACTTC.

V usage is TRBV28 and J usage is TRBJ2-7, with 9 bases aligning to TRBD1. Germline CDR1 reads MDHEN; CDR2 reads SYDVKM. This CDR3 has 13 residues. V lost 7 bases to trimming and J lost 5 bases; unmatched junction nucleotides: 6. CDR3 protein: CASNYRGRNEQYV. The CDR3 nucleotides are TGTGCCAGCAATTACAGGGGGCGTAACGAGCAGTACGTC.

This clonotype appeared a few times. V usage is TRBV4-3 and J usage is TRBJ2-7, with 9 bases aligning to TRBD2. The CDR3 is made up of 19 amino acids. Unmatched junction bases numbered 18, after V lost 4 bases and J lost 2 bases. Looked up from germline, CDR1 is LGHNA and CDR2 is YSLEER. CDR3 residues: CASSLELAGPSVAPYEQYF. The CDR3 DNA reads TGCGCCAGCAGCCTAGAACTAGCGGGTCCGTCCGTGGCTCCCTACGAGCAGTACTTC.

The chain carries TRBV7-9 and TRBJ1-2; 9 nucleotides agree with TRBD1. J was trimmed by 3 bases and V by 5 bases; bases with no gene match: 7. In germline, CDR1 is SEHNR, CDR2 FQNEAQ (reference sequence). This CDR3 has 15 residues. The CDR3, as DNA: TGTGCCAGCAGCGGAGCGGGACAGGGACACTATGGCTACACCTTC. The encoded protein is CASSGAGQGHYGYTF.

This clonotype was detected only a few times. The CDR3 coding sequence is TGCGCCAGCAGCTGGCACCCCGCCGCGACAGATTATAATTCACCCCTCCACTTT. It encodes CASSWHPAATDYNSPLHF. The chain employs TRBV5-1 and TRBJ1-6, with D possibly matching TRBD1 (5 bases). V was trimmed by 3 bases and J by 4 bases, leaving 20 bases between them. Germline-derived CDR1 and CDR2 are SGHRS and YFSETQ. This CDR3 is 18 amino acids long.

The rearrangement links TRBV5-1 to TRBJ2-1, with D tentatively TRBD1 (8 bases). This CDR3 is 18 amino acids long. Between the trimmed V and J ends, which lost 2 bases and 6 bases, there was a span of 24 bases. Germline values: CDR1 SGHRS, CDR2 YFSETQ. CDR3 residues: CASSFDRGAGGAGNEQFF. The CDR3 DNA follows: TGCGCCAGCAGCTTCGACCGGGGGGCAGGGGGCGCCGGCAATGAGCAGTTCTTC.

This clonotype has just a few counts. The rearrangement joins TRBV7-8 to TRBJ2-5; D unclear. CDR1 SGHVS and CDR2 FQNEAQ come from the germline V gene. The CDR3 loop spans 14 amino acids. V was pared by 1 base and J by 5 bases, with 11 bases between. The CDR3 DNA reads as TGTGCCAGCAGCTTAGAAATTACACGGGAGACCCAGTACTTC. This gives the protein CASSLEITRETQYF.

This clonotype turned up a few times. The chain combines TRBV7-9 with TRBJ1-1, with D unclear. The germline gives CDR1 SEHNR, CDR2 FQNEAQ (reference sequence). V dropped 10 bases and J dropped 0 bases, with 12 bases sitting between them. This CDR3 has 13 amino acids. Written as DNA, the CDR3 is TGTGCCACCTCAGTTAGCTTGAACACTGAAGCTTTCTTT. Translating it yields CATSVSLNTEAFF.

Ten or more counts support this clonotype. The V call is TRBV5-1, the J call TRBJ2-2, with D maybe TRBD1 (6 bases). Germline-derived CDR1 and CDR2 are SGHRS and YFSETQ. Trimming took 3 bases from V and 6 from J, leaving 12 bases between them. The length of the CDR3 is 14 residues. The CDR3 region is CASSYQQGSGELFF. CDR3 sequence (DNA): TGCGCCAGCAGCTACCAACAGGGCTCCGGGGAGCTGTTTTTT. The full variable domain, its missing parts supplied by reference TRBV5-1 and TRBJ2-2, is KAGVTQTPRYLIKTRGQQVTLSCSPISGHRSVSWYQQTPGQGLQFLFEYFSETQRNKGNFPGRFSGRQFSNSRSEMNVSTLELGDSALYLCASSYQQGSGELFFGEGSRLTVL.

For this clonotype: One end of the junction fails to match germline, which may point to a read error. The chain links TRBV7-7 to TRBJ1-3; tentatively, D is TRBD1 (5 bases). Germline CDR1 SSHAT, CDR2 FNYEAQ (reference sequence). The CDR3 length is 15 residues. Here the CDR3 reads CASSLGVPPGNTIYF. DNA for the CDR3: TGTGCTAGCAGCTTAGGGGTCCCACCTGGAAACACCATATATTTT.

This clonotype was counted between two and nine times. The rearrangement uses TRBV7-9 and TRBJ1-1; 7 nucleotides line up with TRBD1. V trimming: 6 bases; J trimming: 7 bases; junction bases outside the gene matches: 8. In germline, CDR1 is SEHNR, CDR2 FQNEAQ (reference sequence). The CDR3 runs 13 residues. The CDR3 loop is CASRPGQEGEAFF. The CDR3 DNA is TGTGCCAGCAGACCCGGACAGGAAGGTGAAGCTTTCTTT.

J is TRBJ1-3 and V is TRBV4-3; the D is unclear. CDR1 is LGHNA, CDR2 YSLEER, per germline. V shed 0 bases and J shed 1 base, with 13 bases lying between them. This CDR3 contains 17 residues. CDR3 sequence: CASSQDQSWASGNTIYF. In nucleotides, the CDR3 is TGCGCCAGCAGCCAAGATCAGTCCTGGGCGTCTGGAAACACCATATATTTT.

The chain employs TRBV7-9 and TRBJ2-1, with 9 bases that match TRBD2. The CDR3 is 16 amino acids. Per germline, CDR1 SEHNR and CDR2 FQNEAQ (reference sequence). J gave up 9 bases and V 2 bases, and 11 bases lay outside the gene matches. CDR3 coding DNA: TGTGCCAGCAGCTTAAGCCTTAGCGGGGGTTTTGGTGAGCAGTTCTTC. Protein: CASSLSLSGGFGEQFF. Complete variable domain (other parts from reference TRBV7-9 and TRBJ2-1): DTGVSQNPRHKITKRGQNVTFRCDPISEHNRLYWYRQTLGQGPEFLTYFQNEAQLEKSRLLSDRFSAERPKGSFSTLEIQRTEQGDSAMYLCASSLSLSGGFGEQFFGPGTRLTVL.

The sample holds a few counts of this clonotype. CDR3 region: CAIRDSTANTQYF. DNA for the CDR3: TGTGCCATAAGGGACAGCACGGCGAATACGCAGTATTTT. J is TRBJ2-3 and V is TRBV21-1; TRBD1, as called in the table, went unchecked against the DNA. TRBV21-1 is listed as a pseudogene. The CDR3 length is 13 residues.

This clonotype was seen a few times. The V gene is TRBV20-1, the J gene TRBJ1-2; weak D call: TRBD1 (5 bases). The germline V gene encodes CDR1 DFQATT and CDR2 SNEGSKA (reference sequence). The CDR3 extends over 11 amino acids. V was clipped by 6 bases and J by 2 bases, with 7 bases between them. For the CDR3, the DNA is TGCAGTGCGGCAGGGAACTATGGCTACACCTTC. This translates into CSAAGNYGYTF.

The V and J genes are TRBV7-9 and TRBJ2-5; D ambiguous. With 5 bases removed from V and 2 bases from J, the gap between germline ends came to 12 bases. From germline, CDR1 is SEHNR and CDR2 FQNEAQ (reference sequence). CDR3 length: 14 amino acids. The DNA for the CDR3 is TGTGCCAGCAGCCCAGAGGTGGAACAAGAGACCCAGTACTTC. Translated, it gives CASSPEVEQETQYF.

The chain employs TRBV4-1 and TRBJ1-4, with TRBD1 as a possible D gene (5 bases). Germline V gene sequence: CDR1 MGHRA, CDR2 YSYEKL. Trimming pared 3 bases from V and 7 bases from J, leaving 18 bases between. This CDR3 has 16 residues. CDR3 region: CASSHPMGGKGEKLFF. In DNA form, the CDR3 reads TGCGCCAGCAGCCACCCCATGGGGGGGAAAGGTGAAAAACTGTTTTTT.

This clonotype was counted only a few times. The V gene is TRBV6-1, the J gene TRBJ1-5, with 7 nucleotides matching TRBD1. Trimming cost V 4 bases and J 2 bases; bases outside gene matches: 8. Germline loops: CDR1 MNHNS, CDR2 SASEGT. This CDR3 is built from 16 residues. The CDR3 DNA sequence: TGTGCCAGCAGTGTTGAAGGGGGCGCGGGCAATCAGCCCCAGCATTTT. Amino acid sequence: CASSVEGGAGNQPQHF.

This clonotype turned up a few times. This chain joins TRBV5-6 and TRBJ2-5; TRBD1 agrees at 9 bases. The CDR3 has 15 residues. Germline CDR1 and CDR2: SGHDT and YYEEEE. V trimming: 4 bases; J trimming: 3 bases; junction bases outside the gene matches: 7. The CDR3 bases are TGTGCCAGCAGCACCCCCGGGACAGGGAAAGAGACCCAGTACTTC. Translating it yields CASSTPGTGKETQYF.